The sequence of this T cell receptor beta chain was determined in a study of control samples from healthy donors and cancer patients (dated by TCRdb to the early 2020s). Remarks on this clone: This clone's antigen is unknown. The record has no base qualities; no much larger clone is one base away.

CDR3 length: 12 amino acids, cysteine to phenylalanine. The only DNA kept is the CDR3, 36 bases in frame from the first base. The junction carries 4 bases between V and J, which are trimmed by 1 base and 5 bases respectively. The germline V gene yields SGHDT for CDR1 and YYEEEE for CDR2. The method behind the library was the immunoSEQ multiplex PCR assay. TCRdb provides this immuneACCESS table in a form limited to in-frame rearrangements. Some clones are lacking; in checked studies, under half of them reflect an unresolved V gene, and why the rest are absent is not known. For this sample there are about 120,000 clones; about 95% appear just once. In total, the top ten clones hold less than 4% of the sample.

This chain is built from TRBV5-6 and TRBJ1-5, with the D gene too uncertain to name. Material: blood. The TCR originated in a man aged 30 to 45 in good health. At the DNA level, the sequence is TGTGCCAGCAGCTTGAGGGATCAGCCCCAGCATTTT. It is translated as CASSLRDQPQHF.